This record looks at one T cell receptor beta chain sequence and its context. Its antigen is unidentified. Patients had residual fresh-frozen tumor tissue and more than two years of survival data. These data originate in a study of glioma-infiltrating T cells after dendritic cell vaccination. TCRdb's copy holds only in-frame clones and misses some; the assay was immunoSEQ multiplex PCR. Among fewer than 85,000 clones listed, under 90% were seen once. Study-wide points: Longer survival after dendritic cell vaccination followed higher pretreatment TIL content.

Sequenced here: blood, sampled before dendritic cell vaccination. The clonotype comes from a human donor with glioblastoma.

The CDR3 DNA follows: TGCGCCAGCAGCCAAGACGACGGGACACTCAATTCACCCCTCCACTTT. It translates to CASSQDDGTLNSPLHF. This chain links TRBV4-1 with TRBJ1-6, with a tentative D call TRBD1 (6 bases). CDR1 and CDR2 from the germline V gene are MGHRA and YSYEKL. Trimming shortened V by 0 bases and J by 7 bases, and 13 bases separated the two germline ends. This CDR3 spans 16 amino acids.